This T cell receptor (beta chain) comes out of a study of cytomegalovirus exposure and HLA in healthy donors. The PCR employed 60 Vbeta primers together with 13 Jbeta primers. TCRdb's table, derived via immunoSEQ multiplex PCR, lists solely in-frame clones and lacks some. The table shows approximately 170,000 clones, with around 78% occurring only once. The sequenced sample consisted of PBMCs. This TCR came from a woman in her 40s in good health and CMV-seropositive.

CDR3 residues: CASSETGLNEKLFF. For the CDR3, the DNA is TGTGCCAGCAGTGAGACTGGTCTCAATGAAAAACTGTTTTTT. The chain uses TRBV28 and TRBJ1-4; D is ambiguous. This CDR3 spans 14 amino acids. The germline CDR1 and CDR2 sequences are MDHEN and SYDVKM. V shed 5 bases and J shed 5 bases, with 12 bases lying between them.